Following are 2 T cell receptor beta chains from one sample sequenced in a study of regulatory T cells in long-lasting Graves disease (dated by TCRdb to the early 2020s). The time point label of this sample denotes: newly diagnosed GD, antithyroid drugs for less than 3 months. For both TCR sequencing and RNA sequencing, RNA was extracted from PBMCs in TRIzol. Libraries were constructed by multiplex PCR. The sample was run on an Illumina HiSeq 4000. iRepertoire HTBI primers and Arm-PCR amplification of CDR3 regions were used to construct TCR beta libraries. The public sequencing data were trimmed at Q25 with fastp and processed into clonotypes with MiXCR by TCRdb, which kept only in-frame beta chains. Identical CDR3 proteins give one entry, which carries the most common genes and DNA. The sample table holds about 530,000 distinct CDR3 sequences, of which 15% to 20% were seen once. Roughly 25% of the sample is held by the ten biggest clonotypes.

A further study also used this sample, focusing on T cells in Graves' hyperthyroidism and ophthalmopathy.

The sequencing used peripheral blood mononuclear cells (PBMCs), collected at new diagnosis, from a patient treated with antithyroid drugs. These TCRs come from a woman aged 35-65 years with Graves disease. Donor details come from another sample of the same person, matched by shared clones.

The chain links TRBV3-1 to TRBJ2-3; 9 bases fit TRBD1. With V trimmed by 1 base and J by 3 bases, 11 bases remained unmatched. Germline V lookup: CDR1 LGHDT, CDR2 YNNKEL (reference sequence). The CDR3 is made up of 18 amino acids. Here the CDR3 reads CASSQGSSTGGATDTQYF. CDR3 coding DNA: TGTGCCAGCAGCCAAGGGTCGAGTACAGGGGGCGCGACAGATACGCAGTATTTT.

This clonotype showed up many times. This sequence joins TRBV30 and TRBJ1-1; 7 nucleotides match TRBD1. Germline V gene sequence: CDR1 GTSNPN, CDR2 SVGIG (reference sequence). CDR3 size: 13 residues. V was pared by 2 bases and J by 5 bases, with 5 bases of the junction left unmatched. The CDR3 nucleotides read TGTGCCTGGAGTCCAGGGGGTCTTACTGAAGCTTTCTTT. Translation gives CAWSPGGLTEAFF.